Below, 24 T cell receptor beta chains from the same sample are listed, as sequenced in a study of regulatory T cells in long-lasting Graves disease. To make TCR beta libraries, researchers used iRepertoire HTBI primers and Arm-PCR of CDR3 regions. TCRdb redid the calling of the multiplex PCR reads with MiXCR, one entry per CDR3 protein. Of 420,000 or so distinct CDR3 sequences in the sample, less than 25% were seen once. Time point reported: persistent/refractory GD, antithyroid drugs over 5 years with positive TRAb. From PBMCs, RNA was extracted and then used to make the TCR library. The sequencing used peripheral blood mononuclear cells (PBMCs), collected when the disease was refractory, from a patient treated with antithyroid drugs. These TCRs come from a female donor with Graves disease.

This clonotype came up a few times. In nucleotides, the CDR3 is TGTGCCAGCAGTGAATCTTTCAGGAACACTGAAGCTTTCTTT. It translates to CASSESFRNTEAFF. The chain is built from TRBV25-1 and TRBJ1-1, with no clear D. The CDR3 is 14 amino acids. Germline loops: CDR1 MGHDK, CDR2 SYGVNS. V was shortened by 1 base and J by 1 base, with 7 bases between the two germline ends.

This clonotype was counted many times. The chain carries TRBV6-5 and TRBJ1-2; 9 bases are a match to TRBD1. The junction had 8 bases not matched to a gene; V was cut back by 0 bases and J by 3 bases. This CDR3 has 17 amino acids. Germline lookup yields CDR1 MNHEY and CDR2 SVGAGI. CDR3 amino acids: CASSYSVTGGVYYGYTF. The CDR3 bases are TGTGCCAGCAGTTACTCGGTCACAGGGGGCGTGTACTATGGCTACACCTTC.

The chain couples TRBV5-6 to TRBJ2-7, with D perhaps TRBD2 (6 bases). V gave up 5 bases and J gave up 4 bases, with 16 bases separating them. Germline V gene data show CDR1 as SGHDT and CDR2 as YYEEEE. This CDR3 spans 14 amino acids. The CDR3 region has the DNA TGTGCCAGCAGTCTAGGGGCTAGCGTTTACGAGCAGTACTTC. Its protein is CASSLGASVYEQYF.

In this sample, this clonotype turned up a few times. The chain combines TRBV9 with TRBJ2-7; D might be TRBD1 (6 bases). Germline lookup yields CDR1 SGDLS and CDR2 YYNGEE. V was cut by 2 bases and J by 2 bases, with 11 bases left in between. The CDR3 length is 14 residues. The CDR3 is CASSVDRRPYEQYF. The CDR3 DNA is TGTGCCAGCAGCGTCGACAGGAGACCCTACGAGCAGTACTTC.

This clonotype was counted only a few times. This sequence joins TRBV11-1 and TRBJ2-5; D ambiguous. The germline gives CDR1 SGHAT, CDR2 FQDESV (reference sequence). Trimming shortened V by 2 bases and J by 7 bases, and 14 bases separated the two germline ends. CDR3 length: 14 residues. Here the CDR3 reads CASSLRQNVGTQYF. CDR3 DNA: TGTGCCAGCAGCTTACGCCAAAATGTCGGGACCCAGTACTTC.

The genes are TRBV29-1 and TRBJ1-5; TRBD1 aligns across 7 bases. The trim removed 6 bases at V and 1 base at J, leaving 3 bases unmatched. The CDR3 has 13 amino acids. Germline loops: CDR1 SQVTM, CDR2 ANQGSEA. CDR3 sequence (DNA): TGCAGCGTCTCCAGGGGGAGCAATCAGCCCCAGCATTTT. This sequence encodes CSVSRGSNQPQHF. Complete variable domain (other parts from reference TRBV29-1 and TRBJ1-5): SAVISQKPSRDICQRGTSLTIQCQVDSQVTMMFWYRQQPGQSLTLIATANQGSEATYESGFVIDKFPISRPNLTFSTLTVSNMSPEDSSIYLCSVSRGSNQPQHFGDGTRLSIL.

This chain joins TRBV7-3 and TRBJ2-1; TRBD2 agrees at 13 bases. V shed 5 bases, J shed 7 bases, and the junction held 8 bases outside the gene matches. The CDR3 consists of 16 residues. Per germline, CDR1 SGHTA and CDR2 FQGTGA. This CDR3 reads CASSIRTSGRENEQFF. The CDR3, as DNA: TGTGCCAGCAGCATACGGACTAGCGGGAGAGAGAATGAGCAGTTCTTC.

CDR3 coding DNA: TGTGCCAGCAGTCGCGACAGGGTTGTCGAGCAGTACTTC. This sequence encodes CASSRDRVVEQYF. The gene calls are TRBV6-2 or TRBV6-3 and TRBJ2-7; 7 bases align to TRBD1. The germline CDR1 and CDR2 sequences are MNHEY and SVGEGT. This CDR3 has 13 residues. The V gene end was trimmed by 5 bases and the J gene end by 6 bases; junction bases not matched to a gene: 7.

This sequence joins TRBV9 and TRBJ1-6; weak D call: TRBD1 (5 bases). The germline V gene encodes CDR1 SGDLS and CDR2 YYNGEE. Trimming cost V 2 bases and J 0 bases, with 9 bases left between them. The CDR3 sequence is 16 residues long. DNA for the CDR3: TGTGCCAGCAGCGTTACAGGAAGCTCCTATAATTCACCCCTCCACTTT. Translation: CASSVTGSSYNSPLHF.

Concerning this clonotype itself: One base away lies a much larger clone, so this may be a sequencing read error. The genes are TRBV7-3 and TRBJ1-1; possible D gene TRBD1, 6 bases. Germline V gene data show CDR1 as SGHTA and CDR2 as FQGTGA. The CDR3 is 15 amino acids. V gave up 5 bases and J gave up 0 bases, with 13 bases separating them. CDR3 nucleotides: TGTGCCAGCAGCCGGACAGCGGTAATGAACACTGAAGCTTTCTTT. Encoded protein: CASSRTAVMNTEAFF.

This clonotype was picked up many times. This chain joins TRBV7-2 and TRBJ1-1; no clear D gene. Trimming pared 8 bases from V and 2 bases from J, leaving 12 bases between. CDR3 length: 13 residues. CDR1 and CDR2 from the germline V gene are SGHTA and FQGNSA. The CDR3: CASFPGPNTEAFF. The CDR3 nucleotides are TGTGCCAGCTTCCCGGGCCCTAACACTGAAGCTTTCTTT.

This clonotype was counted at least ten times. J is TRBJ2-7 and V is TRBV27; D call uncertain. Deletions cut 0 bases from V and 5 bases from J, with 14 bases between. The CDR3 sequence is 15 residues long. CDR1 MNHEY and CDR2 SMNVEV come from the germline V gene (reference sequence). CDR3 DNA sequence: TGTGCCAGCAGTTTATCGGGGAACCTGCCCGACGAGCAGTACTTC. Amino acids: CASSLSGNLPDEQYF.

This clonotype was picked up a small number of times. The rearrangement uses TRBV3-1 and TRBJ1-3; no clear D. V lost 0 bases and J 4 bases, leaving 16 bases between the germline ends. CDR3 length: 17 amino acids. Germline values: CDR1 LGHDT, CDR2 YNNKEL (reference sequence). The CDR3 DNA reads TGTGCCAGCAGCCAAGAAGAGTGGGCCCATGCGGGAAACACCATATATTTT. This sequence encodes CASSQEEWAHAGNTIYF.

This clonotype was recorded at least ten times. The chain recombines TRBV6-5 with TRBJ2-2; perhaps TRBD2 as D (5 bases). The CDR3 runs 16 residues. The V end lost 4 bases, the J end lost 2 bases, and 14 bases lay between the germline ends. The germline gives CDR1 MNHEY, CDR2 SVGAGI. The CDR3 bases are TGTGCCAGCAGTTTTCAGACTATGGGAAACACCGGGGAGCTGTTTTTT. Protein product: CASSFQTMGNTGELFF.

The CDR3 DNA is TGTGCCAGCAGTCGGGACGGGAGTCTTTACGAGCAGTACTTC. Encoded protein: CASSRDGSLYEQYF. The gene calls are TRBV2 and TRBJ2-7, with D maybe TRBD2 (6 bases). The CDR3 covers 14 residues. The germline V and J ends were trimmed by 5 bases and 4 bases, with 15 bases remaining between them. Germline V gives CDR1 SNHLY, CDR2 FYNNEI.

At least ten counts were recorded for this clonotype. This chain connects TRBV28 to TRBJ2-5, with D possibly matching TRBD1 (5 bases). CDR1 and CDR2 (germline): MDHEN, SYDVKM. V shed 6 bases and J shed 7 bases, with 9 bases lying between them. CDR3 length: 11 amino acids. The CDR3 DNA reads TGTGCCAGCAGCTCCCAGGGGACCCAGTACTTC. The encoded protein is CASSSQGTQYF.

The table lists this clonotype with many counts. The chain links TRBV20-1 to TRBJ1-1; D is ambiguous. The CDR3 is 12 amino acids. V shed 5 bases and J shed 1 base, with 8 bases lying between them. CDR1 is DFQATT, CDR2 SNEGSKA, per germline (reference sequence). Written as DNA, the CDR3 is TGCAGTGCTTTCCAGAAGAACACTGAAGCTTTCTTT. This codes for CSAFQKNTEAFF.

The chain employs TRBV3-1 and TRBJ1-1; no definite D call. V was shortened by 1 base and J by 7 bases, with 13 bases between the two germline ends. This CDR3 region has 14 residues. Germline CDR1 and CDR2: LGHDT and YNNKEL (reference sequence). CDR3 DNA sequence: TGTGCCAGCAGCCAAGTCCCTTCTCAGATTGAAGCTTTCTTT. It specifies CASSQVPSQIEAFF.

The genes are TRBV15 and TRBJ2-6; possibly TRBD1 for D (5 bases). Deletions cut 5 bases from V and 2 bases from J, with 10 bases between. Germline CDR1 reads LNHNV; CDR2 reads YYDKDF (reference sequence). The CDR3 is 15 amino acids. Written as DNA, the CDR3 is TGTGCCACCAGCGGTAGGGGTACTGGGGCCAACGTCCTGACTTTC. Translated, it gives CATSGRGTGANVLTF.

The rearrangement links TRBV5-1 to TRBJ2-7; 7 nucleotides line up with TRBD2. This CDR3 has 14 amino acids. Germline V gene sequence: CDR1 SGHRS, CDR2 YFSETQ. Trimming took 5 bases from V and 6 from J; bases not matched to a gene: 11. DNA for the CDR3: TGCGCCAGCAGTAGGTCGGGAGGATGGACCGAGCAGTACTTC. Translation gives CASSRSGGWTEQYF.

This clonotype came up a few times. This chain uses TRBV29-1 with TRBJ1-4; D is perhaps TRBD1 (6 bases). CDR3 length: 14 residues. V shed 3 bases and J shed 7 bases, with 15 bases lying between them. Germline loops: CDR1 SQVTM, CDR2 ANQGSEA. CDR3 DNA: TGCAGCGTTGAGGCCGGGGGCGGGGTTGAAAAACTGTTTTTT. This sequence encodes CSVEAGGGVEKLFF.

This clonotype was picked up a small number of times. The chain has TRBV29-1 and TRBJ1-5, with D possibly being TRBD1 (6 bases). Germline CDR1 is SQVTM and CDR2 is ANQGSEA. This CDR3 contains 12 residues. The CDR3 coding sequence is TGCCGTCGGGGGGGCCGGGGTCAGCCCCAGCATTTT. Translating it yields CRRGGRGQPQHF.

The chain carries TRBV13 and TRBJ1-1; a possible D gene is TRBD1 (5 bases). The CDR3 consists of 16 residues. Trimming shortened V by 1 base and J by 7 bases, and 19 bases separated the two germline ends. Germline assignment: CDR1 PRHDT and CDR2 FYEKMQ (reference sequence). DNA for the CDR3: TGTGCCAGCAGCTTAGTCATATTAGGGGCCGTAAATGAAGCTTTCTTT. Amino acid sequence: CASSLVILGAVNEAFF.

This clonotype was observed many times. The genes are TRBV29-1 and TRBJ2-5; tentatively, D is TRBD2 (6 bases). Germline V gives CDR1 SQVTM, CDR2 ANQGSEA. This CDR3 is built from 13 residues. V gave up 1 base and J gave up 4 bases, with 10 bases separating them. The CDR3 region is CSVEGTKVETQYF. As DNA, the CDR3 is TGCAGCGTTGAAGGGACTAAAGTAGAGACCCAGTACTTC. The entire variable domain, with the rest obtained from reference TRBV29-1 and TRBJ2-5, is as follows: SAVISQKPSRDICQRGTSLTIQCQVDSQVTMMFWYRQQPGQSLTLIATANQGSEATYESGFVIDKFPISRPNLTFSTLTVSNMSPEDSSIYLCSVEGTKVETQYFGPGTRLLVL.